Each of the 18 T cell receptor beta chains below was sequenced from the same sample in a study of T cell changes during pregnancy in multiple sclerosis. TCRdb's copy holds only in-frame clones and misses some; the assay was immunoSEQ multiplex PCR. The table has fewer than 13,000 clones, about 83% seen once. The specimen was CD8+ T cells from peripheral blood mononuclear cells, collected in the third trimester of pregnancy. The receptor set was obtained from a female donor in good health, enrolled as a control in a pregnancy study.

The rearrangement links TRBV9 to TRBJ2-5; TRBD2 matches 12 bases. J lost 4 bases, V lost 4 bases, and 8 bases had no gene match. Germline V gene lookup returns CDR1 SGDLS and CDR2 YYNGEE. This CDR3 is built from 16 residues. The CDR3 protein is CASSTNLAGGPETQYF. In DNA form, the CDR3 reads TGTGCCAGCAGCACAAACCTAGCGGGGGGGCCAGAGACCCAGTACTTC. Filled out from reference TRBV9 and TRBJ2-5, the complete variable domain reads DSGVTQTPKHLITATGQRVTLRCSPRSGDLSVYWYQQSLDQGLQFLIQYYNGEERAKGNILERFSAQQFPDLHSELNLSSLELGDSALYFCASSTNLAGGPETQYFGPGTRLLVL.

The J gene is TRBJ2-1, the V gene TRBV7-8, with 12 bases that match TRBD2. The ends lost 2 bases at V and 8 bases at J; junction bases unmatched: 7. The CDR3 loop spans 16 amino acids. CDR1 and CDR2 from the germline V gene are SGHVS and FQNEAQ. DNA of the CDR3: TGTGCCAGCAGCTTAACTCGACTAGCGGGAGTTCATGAGCAGTTCTTC. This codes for CASSLTRLAGVHEQFF.

CDR3 amino acids: CASSLVGQGGDEQYF. The CDR3 DNA is TGTGCCAGCAGCTTGGTGGGGCAGGGTGGCGACGAGCAGTACTTC. The chain uses TRBV5-4 and TRBJ2-7, with a possible D match to TRBD1 (5 bases). V lost 0 bases and J lost 5, with 15 bases in between. Germline CDR1 SGHNT, CDR2 YYREEE (reference sequence). The CDR3 is 15 residues long.

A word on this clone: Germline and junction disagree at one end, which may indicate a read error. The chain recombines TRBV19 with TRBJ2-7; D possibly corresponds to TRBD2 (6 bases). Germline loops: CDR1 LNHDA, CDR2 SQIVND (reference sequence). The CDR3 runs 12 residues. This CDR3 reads CASSMSDYEQYF. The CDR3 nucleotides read TGTGCCAGTAGTATGTCGGACTACGAGCAGTATTTC.

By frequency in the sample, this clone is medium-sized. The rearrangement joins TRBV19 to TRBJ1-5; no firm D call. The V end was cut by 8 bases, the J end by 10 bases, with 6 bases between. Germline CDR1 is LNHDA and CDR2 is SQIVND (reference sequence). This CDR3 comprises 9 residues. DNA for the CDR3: TGTGCCAGTCCCAAACCCCAGCATTTT. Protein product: CASPKPQHF.

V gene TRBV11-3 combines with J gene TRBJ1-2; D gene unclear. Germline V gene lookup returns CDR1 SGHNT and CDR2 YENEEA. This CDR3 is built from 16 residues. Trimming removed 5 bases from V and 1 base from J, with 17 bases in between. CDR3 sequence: CASSHSGVPLNYGYTF. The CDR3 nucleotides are TGTGCCAGCAGCCACAGCGGGGTCCCGCTTAACTATGGCTACACCTTC.

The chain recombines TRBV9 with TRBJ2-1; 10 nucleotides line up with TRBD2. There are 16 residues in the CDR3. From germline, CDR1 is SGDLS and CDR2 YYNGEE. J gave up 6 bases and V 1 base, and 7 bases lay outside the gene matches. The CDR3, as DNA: TGTGCCAGCAGCGTACCGAGCGGGGGGGGGCCCAATGAGCAGTTCTTC. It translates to CASSVPSGGGPNEQFF.

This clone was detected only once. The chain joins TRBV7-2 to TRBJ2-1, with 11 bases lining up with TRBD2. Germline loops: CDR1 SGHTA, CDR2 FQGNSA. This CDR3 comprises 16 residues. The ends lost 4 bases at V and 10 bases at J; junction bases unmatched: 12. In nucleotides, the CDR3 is TGTGCCAGCAGCTGGACGACTAGCGGGAACCTAAGGGAGCAGTTCTTC. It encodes CASSWTTSGNLREQFF.

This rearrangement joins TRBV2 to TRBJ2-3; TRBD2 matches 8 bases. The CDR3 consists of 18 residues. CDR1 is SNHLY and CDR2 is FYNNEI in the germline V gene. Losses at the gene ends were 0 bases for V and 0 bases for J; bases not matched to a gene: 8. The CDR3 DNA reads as TGTGCCAGCAGTGAAGCGCGGGACGGGGGGGAAAGCACAGATACGCAGTATTTT. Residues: CASSEARDGGESTDTQYF. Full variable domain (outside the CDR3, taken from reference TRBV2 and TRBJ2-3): EPEVTQTPSHQVTQMGQEVILRCVPISNHLYFYWYRQILGQKVEFLVSFYNNEISEKSEIFDDQFSVERPDGSNFTLKIRSTKLEDSAMYFCASSEARDGGESTDTQYFGPGTRLTVL.

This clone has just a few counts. CDR3 residues: CASSPDYPGSGENIQYF. The CDR3 nucleotides are TGTGCCAGTAGCCCCGATTACCCGGGGTCTGGGGAAAACATTCAGTACTTC. V and J are TRBV19 and TRBJ2-4; D may be TRBD2 (5 bases). Germline V gene lookup returns CDR1 LNHDA and CDR2 SQIVND (reference sequence). Trimming left V 6 bases short and J 5 bases short, with 23 bases between. The CDR3 is made up of 17 amino acids.

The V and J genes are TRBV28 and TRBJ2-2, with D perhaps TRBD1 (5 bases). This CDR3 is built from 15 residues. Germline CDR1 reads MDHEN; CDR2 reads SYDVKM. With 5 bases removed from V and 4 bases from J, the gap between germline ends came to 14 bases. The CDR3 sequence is CASSLTPGSTGELFF. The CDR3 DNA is TGTGCCAGCAGTCTTACCCCAGGGTCCACCGGGGAGCTGTTTTTT.

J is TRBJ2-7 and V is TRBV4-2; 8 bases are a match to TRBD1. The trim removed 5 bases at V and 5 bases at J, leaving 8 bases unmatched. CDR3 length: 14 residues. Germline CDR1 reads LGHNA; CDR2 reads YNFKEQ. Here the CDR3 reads CASSTDRDINEQYF. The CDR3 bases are TGTGCCAGCAGCACGGACAGGGACATCAACGAGCAGTACTTC.

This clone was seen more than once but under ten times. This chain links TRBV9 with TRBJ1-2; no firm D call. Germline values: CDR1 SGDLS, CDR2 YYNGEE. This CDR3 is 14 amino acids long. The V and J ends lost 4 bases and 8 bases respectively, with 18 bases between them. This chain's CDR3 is CASSLWTGKEGYTF. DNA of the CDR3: TGTGCCAGCAGCCTTTGGACCGGGAAGGAAGGCTACACCTTC.

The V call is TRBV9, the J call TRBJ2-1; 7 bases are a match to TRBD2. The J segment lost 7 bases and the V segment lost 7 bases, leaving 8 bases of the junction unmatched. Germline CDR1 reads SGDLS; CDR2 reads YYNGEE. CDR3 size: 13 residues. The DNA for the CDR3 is TGTGCCAGCGCTAGCGGAGAGGAGAATGAGCAGTTCTTC. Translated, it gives CASASGEENEQFF.

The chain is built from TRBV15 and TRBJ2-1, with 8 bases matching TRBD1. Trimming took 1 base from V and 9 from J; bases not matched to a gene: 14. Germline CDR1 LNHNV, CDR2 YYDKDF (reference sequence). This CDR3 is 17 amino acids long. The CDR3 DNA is TGTGCCACCAGCAGAGGAGTCGGGACAGGAGCTGGGGCTGAGCAGTTCTTC. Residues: CATSRGVGTGAGAEQFF.

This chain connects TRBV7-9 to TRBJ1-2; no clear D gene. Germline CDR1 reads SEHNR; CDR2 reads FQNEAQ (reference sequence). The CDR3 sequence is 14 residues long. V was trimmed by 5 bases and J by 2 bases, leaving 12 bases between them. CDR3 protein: CASSLSTVNYGYTF. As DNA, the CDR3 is TGTGCCAGCAGCCTCAGTACAGTGAACTATGGCTACACCTTC.

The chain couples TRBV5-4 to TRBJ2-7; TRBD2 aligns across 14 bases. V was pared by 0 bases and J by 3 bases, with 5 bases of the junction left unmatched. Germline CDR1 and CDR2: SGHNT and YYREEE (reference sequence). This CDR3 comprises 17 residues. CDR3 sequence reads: CASSLEATSGRVYEQYF. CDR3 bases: TGTGCCAGCAGCTTGGAAGCGACTAGCGGGAGGGTCTACGAGCAGTACTTC.

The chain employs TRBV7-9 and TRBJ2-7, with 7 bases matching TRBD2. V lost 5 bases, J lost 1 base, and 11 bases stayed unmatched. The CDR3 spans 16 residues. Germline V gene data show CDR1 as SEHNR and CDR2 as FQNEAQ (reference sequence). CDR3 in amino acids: CASSQDGSGGSYEQYF. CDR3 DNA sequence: TGTGCCAGCAGCCAAGATGGTTCGGGGGGTTCCTACGAGCAGTACTTC.